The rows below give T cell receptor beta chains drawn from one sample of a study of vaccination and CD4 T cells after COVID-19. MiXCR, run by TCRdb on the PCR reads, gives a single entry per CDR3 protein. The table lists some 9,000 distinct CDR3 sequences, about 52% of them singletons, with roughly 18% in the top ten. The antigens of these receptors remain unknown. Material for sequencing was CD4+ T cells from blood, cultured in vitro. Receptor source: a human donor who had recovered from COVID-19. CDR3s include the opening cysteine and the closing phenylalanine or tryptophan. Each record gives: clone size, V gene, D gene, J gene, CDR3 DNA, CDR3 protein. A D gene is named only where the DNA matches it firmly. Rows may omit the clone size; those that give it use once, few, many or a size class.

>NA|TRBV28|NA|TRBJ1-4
TGTGCCAGCAGTCGGCAGCCTGGGGGTGAAAAACTGTTTTTT
CASSRQPGGEKLFF
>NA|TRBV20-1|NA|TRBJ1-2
TGCAGTGCCCACGGATATGGCTACACCTTC
CSAHGYGYTF
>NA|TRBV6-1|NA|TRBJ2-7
TGTGCCAGCAGGAACACGGGGGGCTCCTCCTACGAGCAGTACTTC
CASRNTGGSSYEQYF
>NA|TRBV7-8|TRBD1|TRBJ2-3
TGTGCCAGCAGCGCCCGGGACAGGGGGGTTGGAGATACGCAGTATTTT
CASSARDRGVGDTQYF
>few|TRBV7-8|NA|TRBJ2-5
TGTGCCAGCAGCTTACGGTCGATTGGGAGGGCCAGGGGAGAGACCCAGTACTTC
CASSLRSIGRARGETQYF
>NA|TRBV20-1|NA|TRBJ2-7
TGCAGTGCTAGAGAGGGAGGGAAGGGGGACGAGCAGTACTTC
CSAREGGKGDEQYF
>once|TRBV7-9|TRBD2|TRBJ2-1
TGTGCCAGCAGCACCACCCCCGGGACTAGCTCCCCTGAGCAGTTCTTC
CASSTTPGTSSPEQFF
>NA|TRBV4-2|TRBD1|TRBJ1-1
TGTGCCAGCAGCCACGGACAGGGGGAGTTGGACACTGAAGCTTTCTTT
CASSHGQGELDTEAFF
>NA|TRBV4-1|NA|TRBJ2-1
TGCGCCAGCAGGGACCAAACCTGGGCGGGGTACAATGAGCAGTTCTTC
CASRDQTWAGYNEQFF
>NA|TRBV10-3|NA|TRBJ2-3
TGTGCCATCAGTGACAGCACAGATACGCAGTATTTT
CAISDSTDTQYF
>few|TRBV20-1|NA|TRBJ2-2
TGCAGTGCTCGCTCAGGGAACACCGGGGAGCTGTTTTTT
CSARSGNTGELFF
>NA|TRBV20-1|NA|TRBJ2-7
TGCAGTGCTAGGGAAGCATACGAGCAGTACTTC
CSAREAYEQYF
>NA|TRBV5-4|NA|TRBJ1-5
TGTGCCAGCGGCAGGGACCCCAATCAGCCCCAGCATTTT
CASGRDPNQPQHF
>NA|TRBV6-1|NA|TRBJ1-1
TGTGCCACCAACAGGACTGAAGCTTTCTTT
CATNRTEAFF
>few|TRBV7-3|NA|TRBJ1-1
TGTGCCAGCAGTACTGACAGTCGCACTGAAGCTTTCTTT
CASSTDSRTEAFF
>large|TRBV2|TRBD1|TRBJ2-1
TGTGCCAGTTACAGGTCGCCCCTAGGGGGCGATGAGCAGTTCTTC
CASYRSPLGGDEQFF
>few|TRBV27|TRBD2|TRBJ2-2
TGTGCCAGCAGTCCTCTAGCGGGTACGGGCGGGGAGCTGTTTTTT
CASSPLAGTGGELFF
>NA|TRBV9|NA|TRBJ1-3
TGTGCCAGCAGCCCGAGGGTTGCGGGAAACACCATATATTTT
CASSPRVAGNTIYF
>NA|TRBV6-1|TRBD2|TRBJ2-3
TGTGCCAGCAGTAAGGGGCGGCCTAGCGGGGGCCCAAGCACAGATACGCAGTATTTT
CASSKGRPSGGPSTDTQYF
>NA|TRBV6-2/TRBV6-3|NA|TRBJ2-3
TGTGCCAGCAGTTACCCTCGTGTTGATACGCAGTATTTT
CASSYPRVDTQYF
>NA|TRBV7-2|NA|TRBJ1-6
TGTGCCAGCAGCTTAGGGGGGGCAGGGTGGAATTCACCCCTCCACTTT
CASSLGGAGWNSPLHF
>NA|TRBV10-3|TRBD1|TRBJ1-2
TGTGCCATCAGTGGGACAGGGACGGACGCCTATGGCTACACCTTC
CAISGTGTDAYGYTF
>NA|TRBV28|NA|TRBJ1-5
TGTGCCAGCCATTCCAGGGAAGGAGGACAGCCCCAGCATTTT
CASHSREGGQPQHF
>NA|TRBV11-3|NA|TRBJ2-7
TGTGCCAGCAGCTTACTAGCGTGGACGTACGAGCAGTACTTC
CASSLLAWTYEQYF
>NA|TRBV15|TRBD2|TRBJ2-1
TGTGCCACCAGCAGGGGGGGGGGAGCCTACAATGAGCAGTTCTTC
CATSRGGGAYNEQFF
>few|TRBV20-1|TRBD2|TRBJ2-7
TGCAGTGCTAATAGCGGGGGGGCGGTCGAGCAGTACTTC
CSANSGGAVEQYF
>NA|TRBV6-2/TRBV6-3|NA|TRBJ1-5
TGTGCCAGCACTGGCAGCTATAGCAATCAGCCCCAGCATTTT
CASTGSYSNQPQHF
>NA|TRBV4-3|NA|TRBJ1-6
TGCGCCAGCAGCCCCGTGGGGGGCCGGAATTCACCCCTCCACTTT
CASSPVGGRNSPLHF
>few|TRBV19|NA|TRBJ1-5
TGTGCCAGTATTTGGCTTAATCAGCCCCAGCATTTT
CASIWLNQPQHF
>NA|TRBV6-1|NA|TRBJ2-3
TGTGCCAGCAGACTATTCGGGACGGAATTTCTGACAGATACGCAGTATTTT
CASRLFGTEFLTDTQYF
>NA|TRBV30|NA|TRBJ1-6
TGTGCCTGGAACAGAAGGGGGAGCTCCTATAATTCACCCCTCCACTTT
CAWNRRGSSYNSPLHF
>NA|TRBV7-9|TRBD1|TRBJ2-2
TGTGCCAGCAGCTTAGGAGGACAGGGGAACACCGGGGAGCTGTTTTTT
CASSLGGQGNTGELFF
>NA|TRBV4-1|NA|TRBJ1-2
TGCGCCAGCAGCCAGCAGGACAGATCCCCTAACTATGGCTACACCTTC
CASSQQDRSPNYGYTF
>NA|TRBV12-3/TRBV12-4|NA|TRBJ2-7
TGTGCCAGCAGTTTGGACGGAAAGGACTACGAGCAGTACTTC
CASSLDGKDYEQYF
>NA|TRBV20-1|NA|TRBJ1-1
TGCAGTGCTAGAGAAGGCGGCTCGAACACTGAAGCTTTCTTT
CSAREGGSNTEAFF
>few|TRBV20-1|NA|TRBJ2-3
TGCAGTGCTAGGGGGGCCTCTCGAGATACGCAGTATTTT
CSARGASRDTQYF
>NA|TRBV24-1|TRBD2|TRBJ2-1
TGTGCCACCAGTGATTTGGGCGGGAGCTCCTACAATGAGCAGTTCTTC
CATSDLGGSSYNEQFF
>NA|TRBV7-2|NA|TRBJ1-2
TGTGCCAGCAGCTTCGGTATGGAGGATGGCTACACCTTC
CASSFGMEDGYTF
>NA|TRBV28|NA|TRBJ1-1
TGTGCCAGCAGTATCTTCTTGTCTGAAGCTTTCTTT
CASSIFLSEAFF
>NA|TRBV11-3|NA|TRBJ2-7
TGTGCCAGCAGCTTATCGAGCGGACCCTCCTACGAGCAGTACTTC
CASSLSSGPSYEQYF
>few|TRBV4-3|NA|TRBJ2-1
TGCGCCAGCAGCCAAGTTCGGGGGGCCCACCACAATGAGCAGTTCTTC
CASSQVRGAHHNEQFF
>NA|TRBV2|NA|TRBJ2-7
TGTGCCAGCAGCCCCAGTCCGGTCTCCGAGCAGTACTTC
CASSPSPVSEQYF
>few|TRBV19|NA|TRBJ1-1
TGTGCCAGTAGTAATCGGGCCCAGATGAACACTGAAGCTTTCTTT
CASSNRAQMNTEAFF
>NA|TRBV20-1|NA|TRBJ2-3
TGCAGTGCTAGAGATGTGAGACTAAACACAGATACGCAGTATTTT
CSARDVRLNTDTQYF